What follows is one T cell receptor beta chain and its context. The antigen remains unidentified. This entry comes from a study of CD8 T cells in ankylosing spondylitis. Germline-derived CDR1 and CDR2 are SGDLS and YYNGEE. This CDR3 comprises 16 residues. V lost 0 bases, J lost 0 bases, and 9 bases lay in between. Study results and limitations: Both synovial fluid and blood in reactive arthritis had previously been reported to carry some motif variants. Characteristic, it appeared, of ankylosing spondylitis blood was a TCR beta motif of fewer than 10 highly homologous variants.

Quantitative barcoded 5'-RACE was used to prepare TCR beta libraries. TCRdb re-analysed the 5' RACE reads in MiXCR, keeping a single row per CDR3 protein. This table has around 390,000 distinct CDR3 sequences, around 24% appearing once. The receptor's source is a male donor with ankylosing spondylitis. The chain couples TRBV9 to TRBJ2-2; D tentatively reads TRBD1 or TRBD2 (5 bases each). The sample consisted of blood, either unsorted or a sorted T cell fraction (not recorded which). CDR3 region: CASSVDQGANTGELFF. CDR3 coding DNA: TGTGCCAGCAGCGTAGACCAGGGAGCGAACACCGGGGAGCTGTTTTTT.